The 28 T cell receptor beta chains below come from one sample, sequenced in a study of CXCR3-negative and CXCR3-positive naive CD8 T cells. Researchers prepared the TRB cDNA libraries using 5' RACE with UMI labels. TCRdb re-called the 5' RACE reads, yielding one record per CDR3 amino acid sequence without DNA. This sample lists some 130,000 distinct CDR3 sequences; its ten largest clones have 0.49%. Material: naive CXCR3- CD8+ T cells from blood. Subset: CD45RO-CCR7+CD27+CD95- naive CD8+ T cells lacking CXCR3 (TNR3-). These receptors came from a human donor in good health. Some clones in this sample may be carry-over from other donors' samples.

This chain connects TRBV19 to TRBJ2-1; TCRdb returns TRBD2, unconfirmable since there is no DNA. The germline V gene encodes CDR1 LNHDA and CDR2 SQIVND (reference sequence). The CDR3 runs 16 residues. CDR3 residues: CASTGTSGGSYNEQFF.

The chain links TRBV27 to TRBJ2-3; with no DNA, the TCRdb D assignment of TRBD1 cannot be verified. Germline V gene lookup returns CDR1 MNHEY and CDR2 SMNVEV (reference sequence). The CDR3 sequence is 13 residues long. CDR3: CASSNLGRGTQYF.

The chain uses TRBV6-2 or TRBV6-3 and TRBJ1-1; TCRdb returns TRBD1, unconfirmable since there is no DNA. The CDR3 consists of 15 residues. Germline V gene lookup returns CDR1 MNHEY and CDR2 SVGEGT. The CDR3 is CASSPPIPGPTEAFF.

The gene calls are TRBV11-3 and TRBJ2-5; TCRdb lists TRBD2, though no DNA is available to test this call. The CDR3 spans 16 residues. Germline CDR1 is SGHNT and CDR2 is YENEEA. This CDR3 reads CASSPLDVAGEETQYF.

The chain uses TRBV5-5 and TRBJ2-7; TCRdb outputs TRBD1, but without DNA this stays unchecked. From germline, CDR1 is SGHKS and CDR2 YYEKEE (reference sequence). CDR3 length: 14 residues. CDR3: CASRLGTGTGEQYF.

This sequence joins TRBV25-1 and TRBJ1-3. This CDR3 is built from 13 residues. Germline CDR1 and CDR2: MGHDK and SYGVNS. The CDR3 sequence is CASSRGLGNTIYF.

V and J are TRBV28 and TRBJ2-5; absent DNA, TCRdb's TRBD1 call cannot be checked. The CDR3 length is 16 residues. In germline, CDR1 is MDHEN, CDR2 SYDVKM. Here the CDR3 reads CASSWTLGGASETQYF.

V gene TRBV9 combines with J gene TRBJ1-2; absent DNA, TCRdb's TRBD1 call cannot be checked. CDR1 SGDLS and CDR2 YYNGEE come from the germline V gene. CDR3 size: 15 residues. The CDR3 reads CASSVGQWRNYGYTF.

The CDR3 is CASSGGLSSGELFF. V usage is TRBV11-2 and J usage is TRBJ2-2; there is no DNA to check the TCRdb D call of TRBD2. This CDR3 is 14 amino acids long. Germline V gene lookup returns CDR1 SGHAT and CDR2 FQNNGV. Full variable domain (remainder filled in from reference TRBV11-2 and TRBJ2-2): EAGVAQSPRYKIIEKRQSVAFWCNPISGHATLYWYQQILGQGPKLLIQFQNNGVVDDSQLPKDRFSAERLKGVDSTLKIQPAKLEDSAVYLCASSGGLSSGELFFGEGSRLTVL.

This chain joins TRBV7-9 and TRBJ2-3; lacking DNA, the TRBD2 call made by TCRdb goes unchecked. Germline V gene sequence: CDR1 SEHNR, CDR2 FQNEAQ (reference sequence). CDR3 length: 20 amino acids. The CDR3 here is CASSRSAGVRRGKHTDTQYF.

The V gene is TRBV5-1, the J gene TRBJ2-7; the D gene TCRdb calls, TRBD1, cannot be checked with no DNA. Germline CDR1 and CDR2: SGHRS and YFSETQ. The CDR3 length is 14 residues. The CDR3 reads CASSLADRDHEQYF.

The V gene is TRBV20-1, the J gene TRBJ2-5; TCRdb selects TRBD1, and the lack of DNA leaves this call unchecked. Germline assignment: CDR1 DFQATT and CDR2 SNEGSKA (reference sequence). CDR3 length equals 14 residues. This CDR3 reads CSARGGTVTETQYF.

J is TRBJ2-3 and V is TRBV18; the TCRdb D gene call, TRBD1, has no DNA to confirm it. This CDR3 comprises 18 residues. Germline V gene data show CDR1 as KGHSH and CDR2 as LQKENI. The CDR3 sequence is CASSATMGGRRGPDTQYF.

The chain recombines TRBV9 with TRBJ2-1. CDR3 size: 15 residues. The germline V gene encodes CDR1 SGDLS and CDR2 YYNGEE. The chain's CDR3 is CASSVLGDPYNEQFF.

The V call is TRBV5-1, the J call TRBJ2-7; TCRdb lists TRBD2, though no DNA is available to test this call. The CDR3 has 17 residues. Germline V gene lookup returns CDR1 SGHRS and CDR2 YFSETQ. The CDR3 here is CASSLIGTSGRVEEQYF.

The chain recombines TRBV12-3 or TRBV12-4 with TRBJ1-5; as DNA is missing, the TRBD1 call by TCRdb cannot be tested. CDR3 length: 14 amino acids. CDR3 amino acids: CASSPDRGNQPQHF.

The J gene is TRBJ2-1, the V gene TRBV7-2; TCRdb picks TRBD1, but there is no DNA to check that call. The CDR3 length is 14 residues. CDR1 is SGHTA, CDR2 FQGNSA, per germline. CDR3: CATRPGDRYNEQFF.

The chain carries TRBV7-2 and TRBJ2-2; TCRdb names TRBD1, which stays unverified in the absence of DNA. The V gene's germline CDR1 is SGHTA and CDR2 FQGNSA. The CDR3 loop spans 14 amino acids. CDR3 residues: CASITGFGTGELFF.

The rearrangement uses TRBV28 and TRBJ2-3; the D call from TCRdb, TRBD1, cannot be confirmed without DNA. The CDR3 contains 12 residues. Germline CDR1 reads MDHEN; CDR2 reads SYDVKM. The CDR3: CASSLPGFTQYF.

The V and J genes are TRBV20-1 and TRBJ2-7; lacking DNA, the TRBD1 call made by TCRdb goes unchecked. The CDR3 length is 14 residues. The V gene's germline CDR1 is DFQATT and CDR2 SNEGSKA (reference sequence). CDR3 sequence reads: CSADRTGWPYEQYF.

This chain uses TRBV15 with TRBJ1-6. CDR1 LNHNV and CDR2 YYDKDF come from the germline V gene (reference sequence). This CDR3 has 16 amino acids. The CDR3 protein is CATSSQGGGGKSPLHF.

The chain is built from TRBV6-5 and TRBJ1-5; TCRdb's D call, TRBD1, is unchecked because there is no DNA. CDR3 length: 18 residues. CDR1 is MNHEY and CDR2 is SVGAGI in the germline V gene. The CDR3: CASRRTGLGGFSNQPQHF.

CDR3 region: CAKTGTSGPYEQYF. The chain is built from TRBV20-1 and TRBJ2-7; TCRdb's D gene call, TRBD2, goes unchecked for lack of DNA. Germline CDR1 and CDR2: DFQATT and SNEGSKA (reference sequence). The CDR3 runs to 14 residues.

V usage is TRBV2 and J usage is TRBJ2-7. The germline V gene encodes CDR1 SNHLY and CDR2 FYNNEI. This CDR3 has 12 amino acids. The CDR3 loop is CAINPLPYEQYF.

The V and J genes are TRBV29-1 and TRBJ2-7; TCRdb returns TRBD1, unconfirmable since there is no DNA. From germline, CDR1 is SQVTM and CDR2 ANQGSEA. The CDR3 consists of 16 residues. Here the CDR3 reads CSVEALGTGATFEQYF.

The V call is TRBV29-1, the J call TRBJ2-5. The CDR3 runs 14 residues. Germline V gives CDR1 SQVTM, CDR2 ANQGSEA. The CDR3 here is CSVEDLLHQETQYF.

The gene calls are TRBV6-5 and TRBJ2-3; no DNA is available, so the TRBD2 call from TCRdb remains unchecked. The CDR3 has 17 amino acids. The germline V gene has CDR1 MNHEY and CDR2 SVGAGI. The chain's CDR3 is CASSSQGRGGPADTQYF.

The CDR3 sequence: CASSYSTSGFYEQYF. The V gene is TRBV6-2 or TRBV6-3, the J gene TRBJ2-7. Germline CDR1 reads MNHEY; CDR2 reads SVGEGT. The CDR3 consists of 15 residues.